This T cell receptor (beta chain) was sequenced during a study of blood T cell repertoires in COVID-19 (dated by TCRdb to 2018 to 2020). For context, the study as a whole: Samples from collaborators originated in the United States, Italy and Spain and spanned both the acute and convalescent phases of COVID-19. The material from the prospective study consisted of cDNA or gDNA derived from T cells, B-cell-depleted T cells, or PBMCs. Subjects who had been exposed to COVID-19, were actively infected with it, or had recovered from it provided the deeply sampled blood TCRbeta repertoires that made up the dataset. A freely available public database, intended as a resource for researchers studying the immune response to SARS-CoV-2, is where the repertoires were released. The samples were drawn from two sources: the first 160 participants of the ongoing ImmuneRACE study, and 950 to 1,500 subjects contributed by 6 global collaborators. Nearly every sample came with metadata listing a de-identified subject ID, COVID-19 status, age in years and sex. Where available, HLA class I and class II types were obtained from metadata supplied by the sample provider rather than from assay-based typing. The study at large found these results: The amount of clinical and demographic metadata varied by source and participant and was provided uncurated.

V and J lose 2 bases and 5 bases, and a span of 13 bases separates them. The CDR3 contains 14 residues, cysteine and phenylalanine counted. The kept DNA is CDR3 alone, 42 bases in frame from the first base. For CDR1 and CDR2, the germline V gene lists SGHRS and YFSETQ. At one collaborating source in Seattle, patients were enrolled during active infection and were followed longitudinally through the course of disease. Whole blood was collected in K2EDTA tubes by collaborating institutions according to the institutions' own protocols. For TCRbeta analysis, collaborators shipped samples in one of three forms: frozen whole blood, isolated PBMCs, or DNA extracted from either of those sample types. The immunoSEQ Assay, a bias-controlled multiplex PCR, was used to amplify TCRbeta CDR3 regions from genomic DNA. The original pipeline was this. The number of nucleated cells in each sample was estimated by amplification of reference gene primers within the assay. To quantify the absolute abundance of each unique TCRbeta CDR3 rearrangement, sequence reads were collapsed and filtered. For each sample, productive Simpson clonality was calculated as the square root of Simpson's diversity index over productive rearrangements. TCRdb mirrors the immuneACCESS table, restricted to in-frame sequences. Some clones are absent from its copies; in checked studies, under half trace to an unresolved V gene, and the reason for the others is unknown. V and J calls and clone size are copied from that table; D and trimming were computed from the DNA. Recorded for this sample are 150,000 to 190,000 clones; 80% to 90% of them occurred a single time. The top ten clones comprise under 8.5% of the sample.

Worth noting for this clone: Its specific antigen is unknown. No base quality values were provided; no much bigger clone lies one nucleotide off.

Recombination joined TRBV5-1 with TRBJ2-5; a tentative D match to TRBD1 spans 5 bases. The source material was peripheral blood. The source of this sequence is a woman in her sixties with COVID-19, enrolled during active disease. The bases are TGCGCCAGCAGCTTTCGGCAGGGTGGTGAGACCCAGTACTTC. It encodes CASSFRQGGETQYF.